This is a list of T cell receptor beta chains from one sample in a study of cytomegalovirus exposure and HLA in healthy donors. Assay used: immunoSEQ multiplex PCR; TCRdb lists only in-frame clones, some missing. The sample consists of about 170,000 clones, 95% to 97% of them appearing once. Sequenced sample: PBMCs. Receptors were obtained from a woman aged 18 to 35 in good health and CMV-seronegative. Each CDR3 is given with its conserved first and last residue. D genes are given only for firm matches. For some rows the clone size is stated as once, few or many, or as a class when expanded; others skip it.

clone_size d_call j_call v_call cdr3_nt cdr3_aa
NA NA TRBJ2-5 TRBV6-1 TGTGCCAGCAGTGTTTGGGACACCCAAGAGACCCAGTACTTC CASSVWDTQETQYF
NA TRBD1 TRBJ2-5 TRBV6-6 TGTGCCAGCAGTCGTCAGGGGGAAGTCCAAGAGACCCAGTACTTC CASSRQGEVQETQYF
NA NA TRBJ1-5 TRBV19 TGTGCCAGTAGTCCCCGGGAAGGTTCATATAGCAATCAGCCCCAGCATTTT CASSPREGSYSNQPQHF
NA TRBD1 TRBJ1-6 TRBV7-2 TGTGCCAGCAGCTGGGCCTTGGGACAGGGCCGCTCACCCCTCCACTTT CASSWALGQGRSPLHF
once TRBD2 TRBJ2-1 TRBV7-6 TGTGCCAGCAGCTTAAGATTGGCGGGGGGGAACTCCTACAATGAGCAGTTCTTC CASSLRLAGGNSYNEQFF
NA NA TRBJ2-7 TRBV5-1 TGCGCCAGCAGCGGGTCAGGGGGGTCCTACGAGCAGTACTTC CASSGSGGSYEQYF
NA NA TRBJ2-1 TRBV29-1 NA CSVGGGNTFF
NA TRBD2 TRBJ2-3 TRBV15 TGTGCCACCAGCAGAGGGAGCGGGGGTGCAGATACGCAGTATTTT CATSRGSGGADTQYF
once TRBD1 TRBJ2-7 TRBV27 TGTGCCAGCAGCCTCTTAACAGGGGGCGTTTTTTCCGAGCAGTACTTC CASSLLTGGVFSEQYF
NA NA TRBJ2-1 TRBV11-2 TGTGCCAGCAGCTTAGATGGGGGCTATGAGCAGTTCTTC CASSLDGGYEQFF
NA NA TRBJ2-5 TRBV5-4 TGTGCCAGCAGCCCGCGGGGTCTCCAAGAGACCCAGTACTTC CASSPRGLQETQYF
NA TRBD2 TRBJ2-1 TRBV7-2 TGTGCCAGCAGCTCGAGACTAGCGGGTACGTCGTATGAGCAGTTCTTC CASSSRLAGTSYEQFF
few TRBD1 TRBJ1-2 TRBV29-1 TGCAGCGGGGGACAGGACTATGGCTACACCTTC CSGGQDYGYTF
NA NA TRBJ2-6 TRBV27 TGTGCCAGCAGTCCGAGTTCTGGGGCCAACGTCCTGACTTTC CASSPSSGANVLTF
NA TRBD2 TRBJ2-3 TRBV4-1 TGCGCCAGCAGCCAGGGGGGGACTTCCACAGATACGCAGTATTTT CASSQGGTSTDTQYF
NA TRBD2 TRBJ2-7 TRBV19 TGTGCCAGTAGCGGTAGGGAGATACTTAGCGGGGGGAGCTACGAGCAGTACTTC CASSGREILSGGSYEQYF
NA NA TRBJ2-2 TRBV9 TGTGCCAGCAGCCCCGGGGATTACGGGGAGCTGTTTTTT CASSPGDYGELFF
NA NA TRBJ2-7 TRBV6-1 TGTGCCAGCAGTGGGCAGGTAACCTACGAGCAGTACTTC CASSGQVTYEQYF
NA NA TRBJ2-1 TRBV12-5 TGTGCTAGTGGTTTGGTACAGGGACAAGAGCAGTTCTTC CASGLVQGQEQFF
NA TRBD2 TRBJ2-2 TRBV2 TGTGCCAGCACCGAACTAGCGGGGGGTCCTGGGGAGCTGTTTTTT CASTELAGGPGELFF
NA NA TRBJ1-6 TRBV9 TGTGCCAGCAGCGTAGGAGACGGGTCACCCCTCCACTTT CASSVGDGSPLHF
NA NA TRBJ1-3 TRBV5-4 TGTGCCAGCAGCCCCCTGGGGCAATCTGGAAACACCATATATTTT CASSPLGQSGNTIYF
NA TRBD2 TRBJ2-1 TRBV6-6 TGTGCCAGCAGCCCAGGGACTAGCGGCTACAATGAGCAGTTCTTC CASSPGTSGYNEQFF
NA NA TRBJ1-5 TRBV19 TGTGCCAGTAGTATGAGTCAAAGCAATCAGCCCCAGCATTTT CASSMSQSNQPQHF
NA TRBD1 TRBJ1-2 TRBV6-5 TGTGCCAGCAGTTACTCGAGGGGGCAGGGTTCGGTTGGCTACACCTTC CASSYSRGQGSVGYTF
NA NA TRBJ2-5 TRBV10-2 TGCGCCAGCAGTGCGGGTAGACGAGAGACCCAGTACTTC CASSAGRRETQYF
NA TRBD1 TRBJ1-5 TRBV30 TGTGCCTGGAGATTGATGACCCGTGGGGACAGGGATCACAGCAATCAGCCCCAGCATTTT CAWRLMTRGDRDHSNQPQHF
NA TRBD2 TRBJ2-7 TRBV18 TGTGCCAGCTCACCACGCGACTCCCGGGAGGACGGAGGAAACATTTACGAGCAGTACTTC CASSPRDSREDGGNIYEQYF
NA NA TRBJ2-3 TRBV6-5 TGTGCCAGCAGTTACTCGGGCAGGGGTTTCACAGATACGCAGTATTTT CASSYSGRGFTDTQYF
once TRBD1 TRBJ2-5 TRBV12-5 TGTGCTAGTGGTTTGGAGAGACAGGGTTTCCAAGAGACCCAGTACTTC CASGLERQGFQETQYF
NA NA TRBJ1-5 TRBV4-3 TGCGCCAGCAGCCAAGGGGCGGGGGGTGGGCAGCCCCAGCATTTT CASSQGAGGGQPQHF
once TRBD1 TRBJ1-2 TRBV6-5 TGTGCCAGCAGTTACAGGACAGGGTTATTCGATGGCTACACCTTC CASSYRTGLFDGYTF
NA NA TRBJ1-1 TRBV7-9 TGTGCCAGCAGCTTAGGGCAAACCCCGAACACTGAAGCTTTCTTT CASSLGQTPNTEAFF
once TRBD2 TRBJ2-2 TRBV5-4 TGTGCCAGCAGTCGGGGGGGTCCGCTACTTAACACCGGGGAGCTGTTTTTT CASSRGGPLLNTGELFF
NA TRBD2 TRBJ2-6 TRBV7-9 TGTGCCAGCAGCTTGAGACTAGCGGGGGGGCCGACTGGGGCCAACGTCCTGACTTTC CASSLRLAGGPTGANVLTF
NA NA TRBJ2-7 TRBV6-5 TGTGCCAGCAGGCCAGGGGGGAGCTCCTACGAGCAGTACTTC CASRPGGSSYEQYF
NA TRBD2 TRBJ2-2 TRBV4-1 TGCGCCAGCAGCCAAGTGCTAGCGGGGTTTTATACCGGGGAGCTGTTTTTT CASSQVLAGFYTGELFF
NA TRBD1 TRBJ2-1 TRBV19 TGTGCCAGTAGTGGGGTGGACAGGGGGGTATCCTACAATGAGCAGTTCTTC CASSGVDRGVSYNEQFF
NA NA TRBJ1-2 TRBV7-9 TGTGCCAGCAGTACTACCAGAGGGGGCTATGGCTACACCTTC CASSTTRGGYGYTF
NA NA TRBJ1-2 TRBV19 TGTGCCAGTAGTAACCCAGGGTCGGTTGACTATGGCTACACCTTC CASSNPGSVDYGYTF
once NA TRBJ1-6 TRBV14 TGTGCCAGCAGCCAAGTGGGCATTTCTTCACCCCTCCACTTT CASSQVGISSPLHF
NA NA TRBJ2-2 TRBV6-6 TGTGCCAGCAGTTACGCGGGAACCGGGGAGCTGTTTTTT CASSYAGTGELFF
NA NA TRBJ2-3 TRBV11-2 TGTGCCAGCACGCCTGGCTCAGATACGCAGTATTTT CASTPGSDTQYF
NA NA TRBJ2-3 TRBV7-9 TGTGCCAGCAGCTTAGCGGCGGGATTTACCACAGATACGCAGTATTTT CASSLAAGFTTDTQYF
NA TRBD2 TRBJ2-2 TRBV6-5 TGTGCCAGCACTAAACGGGAGGGAGGCGGGGAGCTGTTTTTT CASTKREGGGELFF
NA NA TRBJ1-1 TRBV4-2 TGTGCCAGCAGCCAAGAGAGTCAGGGGCGTGCAGCTTTCTTT CASSQESQGRAAFF
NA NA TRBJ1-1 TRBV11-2 TGTGCCAGCAGTAGGGGGTTGAACACTGAAGCTTTCTTT CASSRGLNTEAFF
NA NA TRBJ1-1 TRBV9 TGTGCCAGCAGTAACAGGGAAAACACTGAAGCTTTCTTT CASSNRENTEAFF
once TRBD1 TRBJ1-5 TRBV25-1 TGTGCCAGCAGCAGCAGGGGGGAAAGTCAGCCCCAGCATTTT CASSSRGESQPQHF
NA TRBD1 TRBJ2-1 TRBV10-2 TGCGCCAGATCACAGGGGAATAATTACAATGAGCAGTTCTTC CARSQGNNYNEQFF
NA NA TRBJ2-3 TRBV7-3 TGTGCCAGCAGCATTAGCGGCACCCGCACAGATACGCAGTATTTT CASSISGTRTDTQYF
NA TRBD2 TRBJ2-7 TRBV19 TGTGCCAGTAGCACTAGCGGGGGGGCTTACGAGCAGTACTTC CASSTSGGAYEQYF
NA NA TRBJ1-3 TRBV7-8 TGTGCCAGCAGCTTAGTTAGGGGTAGAGGAAACACCATATATTTT CASSLVRGRGNTIYF
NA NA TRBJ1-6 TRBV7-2 TGTGCCAGCAGCCAAGACAGGAGCGCTTCACCCCTCCACTTT CASSQDRSASPLHF
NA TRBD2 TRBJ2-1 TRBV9 TGTGCCAGCAGCGTAGGAACTAGCGGGGGGCACTACAATGAGCAGTTCTTC CASSVGTSGGHYNEQFF
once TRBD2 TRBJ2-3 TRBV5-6 TGTGCCAGCAGCTTCCCCGGGGGGAGTCCAGATACGCAGTATTTT CASSFPGGSPDTQYF
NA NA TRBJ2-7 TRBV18 TGTGCCAGCTCACTACAGGGTCACGAGCAGTACTTC CASSLQGHEQYF
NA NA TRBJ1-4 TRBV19 TGTGCCAGTAGTATAGACGGAGCAACTAATGAAAAACTGTTTTTT CASSIDGATNEKLFF